A single sample gave rise to the 13 T cell receptor beta chains below, sequenced in a study of cytomegalovirus exposure and HLA in healthy donors (dated by TCRdb to about 2017). The receptor library was made with the immunoSEQ multiplex PCR assay. A mixture of 60 forward primers for TCR Vbeta segments and 13 reverse primers for TCR Jbeta segments was used in the multiplex PCR. What TCRdb holds here is the immuneACCESS table cut down to in-frame rearrangements. Part of the clones is not present; checked against another copy, under half of the missing clones reflect an unresolved V gene, and the others are unexplained. Counted in this sample were about 190,000 clones; about 77% of them appeared once. Jointly, the top ten make up over 4% of the sample. Sequencing used PBMCs. Source of these receptors: a young man in good health and CMV-seropositive.

The gene calls are TRBV7-9 and TRBJ1-4; D call uncertain. Looked up from germline, CDR1 is SEHNR and CDR2 is FQNEAQ (reference sequence). The CDR3 sequence is 13 residues long. Trimming stripped 3 bases from V and 8 bases from J, with 10 bases between. The CDR3 bases are TGTGCCAGCAGCTTCACAGACCCCGAAAAACTGTTTTTT. It encodes CASSFTDPEKLFF. Based on the CDR3 plus reference TRBV7-9 and TRBJ1-4, the full variable domain is DTGVSQNPRHKITKRGQNVTFRCDPISEHNRLYWYRQTLGQGPEFLTYFQNEAQLEKSRLLSDRFSAERPKGSFSTLEIQRTEQGDSAMYLCASSFTDPEKLFFGSGTQLSVL.

Written as DNA, the CDR3 is TGTGCCAGCAGCCCCGGGGGATCCGGTTCCTACGAGCAGTACTTC. Its translation: CASSPGGSGSYEQYF. The chain is built from TRBV7-3 and TRBJ2-5, with D possibly being TRBD2 (6 bases). The J call may be wrong; the DNA end is better matched by TRBJ2-7. Germline V CDR1 and CDR2: SGHTA, FQGTGA. This CDR3 region has 15 residues.

Here the CDR3 DNA reads TGTGCCAGCAGGACTAGCTCTTCCCGGGAGACCCAGTACTTC. Protein sequence: CASRTSSSRETQYF. This chain connects TRBV6-5 to TRBJ2-5; 7 nucleotides match TRBD2. This CDR3 has 14 residues. V was pared by 6 bases and J by 5 bases, with 9 bases of the junction left unmatched. Germline V CDR1 and CDR2: MNHEY, SVGAGI.

V usage is TRBV7-9 and J usage is TRBJ2-7, with 12 positions matching TRBD2. V gave up 5 bases and J gave up 7 bases; unmatched junction bases: 9. CDR1 and CDR2 from the germline V gene are SEHNR and FQNEAQ (reference sequence). This CDR3 is 15 amino acids long. The CDR3 protein is CASSPGLAGLEEQYF. The CDR3 DNA follows: TGTGCCAGCAGCCCCGGACTAGCGGGATTGGAAGAGCAGTACTTC.

The J gene is TRBJ2-2, the V gene TRBV5-6; TRBD2 matches at 10 bases. CDR3 length: 17 residues. V shed 1 base and J 6 bases; nucleotides not matched to a gene: 9. The germline V gene encodes CDR1 SGHDT and CDR2 YYEEEE. Here the CDR3 reads CASSLLPAGGPPGELFF. The CDR3 region has the DNA TGTGCCAGCAGCTTGTTGCCAGCGGGAGGGCCCCCCGGGGAGCTGTTTTTT. Complete variable domain (other parts from reference TRBV5-6 and TRBJ2-2): DAGVTQSPTHLIKTRGQQVTLRCSPKSGHDTVSWYQQALGQGPQFIFQYYEEEERQRGNFPDRFSGHQFPNYSSELNVNALLLGDSALYLCASSLLPAGGPPGELFFGEGSRLTVL.

The chain links TRBV30 to TRBJ1-6; D is uncertain. Trimming took off 0 bases at V and 9 bases at J, with 12 bases between the two ends. The V gene's germline CDR1 is GTSNPN and CDR2 SVGIG (reference sequence). This CDR3 is built from 14 residues. The CDR3 region is CAWSVGGSGSPLHF. The CDR3 nucleotides read TGTGCCTGGAGTGTTGGAGGCAGTGGTTCACCCCTCCACTTT. Complete variable domain (other parts from reference TRBV30 and TRBJ1-6): SQTIHQWPATLVQPVGSPLSLECTVEGTSNPNLYWYRQAAGRGLQLLFYSVGIGQISSEVPQNLSASRPQDRQFILSSKKLLLSDSGFYLCAWSVGGSGSPLHFGNGTRLTVT.

As DNA, the CDR3 is TGTGCCAGCAGGCGGGGAGGTGGAAACACCATATATTTT. Encoded protein: CASRRGGGNTIYF. This chain uses TRBV27 with TRBJ1-3; D is undetermined. The CDR3 covers 13 residues. With 6 bases removed from V and 3 bases from J, the gap between germline ends came to 9 bases. Per the germline V gene, CDR1 is MNHEY and CDR2 is SMNVEV (reference sequence).

This chain links TRBV10-3 with TRBJ2-1, with 10 bases matching TRBD1. Germline V gene data show CDR1 as ENHRY and CDR2 as SYGVKD. Trimming removed 6 bases from V and 5 bases from J; junction bases left unmatched: 7. CDR3 length equals 15 residues. DNA for the CDR3: TGTGCCATCAGCCCACCCGGGACAGGGGACAATGAGCAGTTCTTC. Amino acid sequence: CAISPPGTGDNEQFF.

On this clone itself: Other DNA sequences of this sample code for an identical CDR3. The J gene is TRBJ2-1, the V gene TRBV29-1, with 11 bases fitting TRBD2. With V trimmed by 6 bases and J by 8 bases, 3 bases remained unmatched. CDR3 length equals 12 residues. Germline CDR1 SQVTM, CDR2 ANQGSEA. CDR3 loop: CSVTSGSDEQFF. In DNA, the CDR3 is TGCAGCGTCACTAGCGGGAGCGATGAGCAGTTCTTC.

The rearrangement joins TRBV6-5 to TRBJ2-1; D gene unclear. The CDR3 runs 14 residues. The V and J ends lost 8 bases and 3 bases respectively, with 14 bases between them. Germline V CDR1 and CDR2: MNHEY, SVGAGI. This CDR3 reads CASRRAGDYNEQFF. The CDR3 bases are TGTGCCAGCCGTCGCGCAGGCGACTACAATGAGCAGTTCTTC.

The J gene is TRBJ1-5, the V gene TRBV27; no reliable D call. V was pared by 6 bases and J by 3 bases, with 15 bases between. The V gene's germline CDR1 is MNHEY and CDR2 SMNVEV (reference sequence). The CDR3 is 15 residues long. The CDR3 here is CASRDSQRFNQPQHF. The DNA of the CDR3 is TGTGCCAGCAGGGACTCCCAGAGATTCAATCAGCCCCAGCATTTT.

This chain links TRBV7-2 with TRBJ2-1; 8 positions match TRBD2. This CDR3 has 18 residues. V was pared by 1 base and J by 6 bases, with 14 bases of the junction left unmatched. CDR1 is SGHTA and CDR2 is FQGNSA in the germline V gene. The CDR3 sequence is CASSLEVRGVSSRNEQFF. The CDR3 region has the DNA TGTGCCAGCAGCTTAGAGGTGCGGGGGGTGTCGTCCCGCAATGAGCAGTTCTTC.

The CDR3 loop is CASKGRSYEQYF. CDR3 nucleotide sequence: TGTGCCAGCAAGGGGCGGAGCTACGAGCAGTACTTC. The rearrangement uses TRBV11-2 and TRBJ2-7, with D maybe TRBD1 (5 bases). Germline assignment: CDR1 SGHAT and CDR2 FQNNGV. The CDR3 length is 12 residues. V lost 7 bases to trimming and J lost 3 bases, with 10 bases between them. The full variable domain, in which reference TRBV11-2 and TRBJ2-7 provide the parts outside the CDR3, is EAGVAQSPRYKIIEKRQSVAFWCNPISGHATLYWYQQILGQGPKLLIQFQNNGVVDDSQLPKDRFSAERLKGVDSTLKIQPAKLEDSAVYLCASKGRSYEQYFGPGTRLTVT.